This T cell receptor beta chain is from a study of CD4 and CD8 cells across lung adenocarcinoma regions. V shed 5 bases and J 9 bases; nucleotides not matched to a gene: 7. CDR3 length: 14 amino acids. Per germline, CDR1 MNHNS and CDR2 SASEGT. Samples came from patients with localized non-small cell lung adenocarcinoma. One entry per CDR3 protein, called by TCRdb with MiXCR from the PCR reads. The table has over 2,500 distinct CDR3 sequences, under 55% seen once. The sequenced sample was CD8+ T cells from the center of a lung tumor. This chain joins TRBV6-1 and TRBJ1-6; 7 positions match TRBD1. This receptor was identified in a male donor with lung adenocarcinoma. The CD4 and CD8 labels of this study may be unreliable. DNA of the CDR3: TGTGCCAGCAGTAGAGAGGGGGCTGGTTCACCCCTCCACTTT. Its translation is CASSREGAGSPLHF.